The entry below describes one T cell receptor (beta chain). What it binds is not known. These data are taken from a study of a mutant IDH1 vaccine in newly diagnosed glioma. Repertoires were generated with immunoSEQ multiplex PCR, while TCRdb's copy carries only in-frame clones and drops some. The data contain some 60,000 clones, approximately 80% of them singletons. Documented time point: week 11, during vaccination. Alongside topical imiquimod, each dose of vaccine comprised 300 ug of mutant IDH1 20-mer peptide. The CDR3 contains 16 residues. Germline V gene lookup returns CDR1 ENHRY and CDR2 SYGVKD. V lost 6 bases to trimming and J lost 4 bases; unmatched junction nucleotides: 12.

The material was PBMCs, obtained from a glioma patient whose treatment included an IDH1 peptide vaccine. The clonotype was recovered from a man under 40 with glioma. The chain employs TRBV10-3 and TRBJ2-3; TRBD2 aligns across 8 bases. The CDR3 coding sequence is TGTGCCATCAGCACCCTAGCGGGTGGGGGGGCAGATACGCAGTATTTT. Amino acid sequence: CAISTLAGGGADTQYF.